The 9 T cell receptor beta chains presented below share a single source sample, sequenced in a study of shared clonotypes between healthy human individuals. Clones were sequenced by immunoSEQ multiplex PCR, and TCRdb holds only the in-frame ones, with some missing. This sample carries approximately 2.4 million clones, approximately 96% of them seen once, and the ten largest clones take 0.1% to 0.15%. What was sequenced was naive CD4+ T cells sorted from blood. Subset described: CD45RA+ positively selected. These receptors came from a man aged 18 to 29 in good health.

The chain employs TRBV10-1 and TRBJ2-3, with unresolved D. Germline V gene data show CDR1 as WNHNN and CDR2 as SYGVQD (reference sequence). The CDR3 runs to 15 residues. Trimming took off 4 bases at V and 5 bases at J, with 16 bases between the two ends. CDR3 loop: CASSADSILGDTQYF. CDR3 nucleotides: TGCGCCAGCAGTGCTGACTCGATCCTCGGAGATACGCAGTATTTT.

The chain couples TRBV18 to TRBJ2-2; D remains unclear. Germline V gene sequence: CDR1 KGHSH, CDR2 LQKENI. This CDR3 spans 14 amino acids. V shed 3 bases and J shed 4 bases, with 9 bases lying between them. CDR3 residues: CASSPGLLTGELFF. DNA of the CDR3: TGTGCCAGCTCACCCGGGCTTCTCACCGGGGAGCTGTTTTTT.

The chain combines TRBV30 with TRBJ2-3, with D tentatively TRBD1 or TRBD2 (6 bases each). Germline V CDR1 and CDR2: GTSNPN, SVGIG (reference sequence). The CDR3 runs to 14 residues. V dropped 3 bases and J dropped 6 bases, with 16 bases sitting between them. The DNA of the CDR3 is TGTGCCTGGAGGGGGGCGGGGACCCAGGATACGCAGTATTTT. Protein sequence: CAWRGAGTQDTQYF.

The V call is TRBV5-4, the J call TRBJ2-3; a weak D match, TRBD1 (5 bases). The germline gives CDR1 SGHNT, CDR2 YYREEE (reference sequence). Trimming pared 0 bases from V and 2 bases from J, leaving 10 bases between. This CDR3 is built from 15 residues. For the CDR3, the DNA is TGTGCCAGCAGCTTGGATTCAGGGCTCACAGATACGCAGTATTTT. This gives the protein CASSLDSGLTDTQYF.

J is TRBJ2-7 and V is TRBV5-1, with 7 nucleotides matching TRBD1. The germline V gene encodes CDR1 SGHRS and CDR2 YFSETQ. The CDR3 is made up of 14 amino acids. The V gene end was trimmed by 3 bases and the J gene end by 1 base; junction bases not matched to a gene: 4. The CDR3 nucleotides are TGCGCCAGCAGCTCGGGACAGTATTCCTACGAGCAGTACTTC. Protein product: CASSSGQYSYEQYF.

The gene calls are TRBV30 and TRBJ1-5; 9 positions agree with TRBD1. This CDR3 has 14 residues. CDR1 and CDR2 (germline): GTSNPN, SVGIG (reference sequence). Losses at the gene ends were 3 bases for V and 6 bases for J; bases not matched to a gene: 6. In DNA, the CDR3 is TGTGCCTGGAGGCTACAGGGGGCAAGTCAGCCCCAGCATTTT. This sequence encodes CAWRLQGASQPQHF.

This clone was detected once. This sample includes further DNA sequences coding for the same CDR3. The chain couples TRBV18 to TRBJ2-5; D not resolved. Germline V gene data show CDR1 as KGHSH and CDR2 as LQKENI. The CDR3 sequence is 13 residues long. V shed 0 bases and J shed 4 bases, with 6 bases lying between them. The CDR3 coding sequence is TGTGCCAGCTCACCACCGATGGGAGAGACCCAGTACTTC. It encodes CASSPPMGETQYF.

The chain uses TRBV5-1 and TRBJ2-2; maybe TRBD1 (7 bases). Trimming left V 0 bases short and J 7 bases short, with 16 bases between. Germline values: CDR1 SGHRS, CDR2 YFSETQ. The CDR3 is 16 residues long. CDR3 protein: CASSLGGTDEHGELFF. The DNA of the CDR3 is TGCGCCAGCAGCTTGGGCGGGACAGATGAACACGGGGAGCTGTTTTTT.

The DNA of the CDR3 is TGTGCCAGCAGCCCCAGGACAGGGCAGGGCTACACCTTC. This codes for CASSPRTGQGYTF. V usage is TRBV28 and J usage is TRBJ1-2; 8 nucleotides line up with TRBD1. V dropped 6 bases and J dropped 8; count of bases not matched to a gene: 8. This CDR3 region has 13 residues. Looked up from germline, CDR1 is MDHEN and CDR2 is SYDVKM.